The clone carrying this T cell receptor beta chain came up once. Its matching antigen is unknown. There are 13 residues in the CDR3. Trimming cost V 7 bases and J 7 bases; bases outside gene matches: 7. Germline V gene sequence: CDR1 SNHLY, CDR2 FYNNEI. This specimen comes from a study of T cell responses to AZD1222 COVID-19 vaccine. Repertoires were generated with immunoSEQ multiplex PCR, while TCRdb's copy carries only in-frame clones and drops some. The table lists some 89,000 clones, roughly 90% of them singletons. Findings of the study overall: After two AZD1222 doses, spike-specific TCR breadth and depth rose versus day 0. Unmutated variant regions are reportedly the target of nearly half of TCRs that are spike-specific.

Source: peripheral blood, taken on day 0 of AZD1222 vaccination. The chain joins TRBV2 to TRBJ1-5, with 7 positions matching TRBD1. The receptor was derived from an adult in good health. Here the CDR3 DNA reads TGTGCCAGCAACTCGGGACAGTACCAGCCCCAGCATTTT. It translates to CASNSGQYQPQHF.